This T cell receptor beta chain was found in a study of T cell responses to AZD1222 COVID-19 vaccine. Study-wide points: Among AZD1222 vaccinees, only six were seropositive at baseline. Females outnumbered males among donors, who were mostly white British; clonal diversity was possibly underestimated.

The CDR3 covers 13 residues. The germline CDR1 and CDR2 sequences are SGDLS and YYNGEE. V dropped 3 bases and J dropped 1 base, with 7 bases sitting between them. The method was immunoSEQ multiplex PCR; TCRdb's version includes in-frame clones alone and lacks a portion of them. The sample carries just under 150,000 clones, approximately 86% recorded once. With regard to this clone: Its antigen is as yet unknown.

The source material was peripheral blood, sampled 28 days after the second AZD1222 dose. The TCR was taken from an adult who received the AZD1222 COVID-19 vaccine. The chain couples TRBV9 to TRBJ1-1; no reliable D call. In DNA, the CDR3 is TGTGCCAGCAGCGCCAGCACGAACACTGAAGCTTTCTTT. Its protein product is CASSASTNTEAFF. The whole variable domain, remainder taken from reference TRBV9 and TRBJ1-1, is DSGVTQTPKHLITATGQRVTLRCSPRSGDLSVYWYQQSLDQGLQFLIQYYNGEERAKGNILERFSAQQFPDLHSELNLSSLELGDSALYFCASSASTNTEAFFGQGTRLTVV.